Presented here are 12 T cell receptor beta chains from one specimen sequenced in a study of T cells in Graves' hyperthyroidism and ophthalmopathy. Template material for amplifying TCR beta CDR3 regions consisted of RNA transcripts. The HTBI primer set was used in a first-round RT-PCR of the TCR CDR3. TCRdb ran MiXCR on the multiplex PCR reads and lists one entry per CDR3 protein. The sample has a few hundred thousand distinct CDR3 sequences, roughly 20% seen once. Material: blood. The receptors stem from a man aged 18 to 35 with Graves' hyperthyroidism.

This clonotype was counted only a few times. This chain connects TRBV11-2 to TRBJ2-2; unclear D gene. The CDR3 contains 13 residues. V shed 1 base and J shed 7 bases, with 7 bases lying between them. The germline V gene has CDR1 SGHAT and CDR2 FQNNGV. CDR3: CASSLVTVGELFF. The DNA of the CDR3 is TGTGCCAGCAGCTTAGTTACGGTCGGGGAGCTGTTTTTT.

This chain links TRBV12-3 or TRBV12-4 with TRBJ1-1; possible D gene TRBD1, 5 bases. The V gene lost 6 bases and the J gene lost 3 bases, with 14 bases spanning the gap. The CDR3 sequence is 14 residues long. DNA for the CDR3: TGTGCCAGCAGGCCTCAGGAAGGGGACACTGAAGCTTTCTTT. It yields the protein CASRPQEGDTEAFF.

This clonotype was seen many times. The V call is TRBV6-1, the J call TRBJ1-2; weak D call: TRBD1 (5 bases). Per the germline V gene, CDR1 is MNHNS and CDR2 is SASEGT. With 6 bases removed from V and 4 bases from J, the gap between germline ends came to 12 bases. This CDR3 has 13 amino acids. The CDR3 spells CASRTPDSYGYTF. The CDR3 coding sequence is TGTGCCAGCAGAACACCCGACAGCTATGGCTACACCTTC.

This clonotype was detected ten times or more. The chain links TRBV27 to TRBJ1-1; D is uncertain. CDR1 MNHEY and CDR2 SMNVEV come from the germline V gene (reference sequence). V was shortened by 3 bases and J by 0 bases, with 8 bases between the two germline ends. The CDR3 totals 14 residues. CDR3 loop: CASSFLGMNTEAFF. The CDR3 nucleotides are TGTGCCAGCAGTTTTTTAGGGATGAACACTGAAGCTTTCTTT.

On this clonotype: A read error may explain this, as a much larger clone is one base away. V usage is TRBV27 and J usage is TRBJ2-2, with 11 bases that match TRBD2. V lost 5 bases, J lost 6 bases, and 5 bases stayed unmatched. This CDR3 is 15 amino acids long. Looked up from germline, CDR1 is MNHEY and CDR2 is SMNVEV (reference sequence). For the CDR3, the DNA is TGTGCCAGCAGTACGGGACTAGCGGACGCCGGGGAGCTGTTTTTT. Translation: CASSTGLADAGELFF.

J is TRBJ1-5 and V is TRBV6-2 or TRBV6-3, with 7 bases that match TRBD1. With V trimmed by 7 bases and J by 8 bases, 11 bases remained unmatched. This CDR3 is 14 amino acids long. Germline values: CDR1 MNHEY, CDR2 SVGEGT. The CDR3 region is CASKEGAGVKPQHF. CDR3 DNA sequence: TGTGCCAGCAAGGAGGGGGCAGGGGTCAAGCCCCAGCATTTT.

This clonotype was seen only once. The chain employs TRBV6-1 and TRBJ1-6; tentatively, D is TRBD1 (5 bases). Germline-derived CDR1 and CDR2 are MNHNS and SASEGT. The germline V and J ends were trimmed by 6 bases and 9 bases, with 18 bases remaining between them. The CDR3 loop spans 15 amino acids. The CDR3 loop is CASRVPTALASPLHF. The CDR3 DNA sequence: TGTGCCAGCAGGGTACCGACAGCCTTGGCTTCACCCCTCCACTTT.

The V call is TRBV28, the J call TRBJ2-5; possibly TRBD2 for D (6 bases). CDR3 length: 13 residues. The V end was cut by 5 bases, the J end by 5 bases, with 12 bases between. Germline V gene lookup returns CDR1 MDHEN and CDR2 SYDVKM. The CDR3 sequence is CASSGRLDETQYF. CDR3 DNA sequence: TGTGCCAGCAGTGGAAGACTAGACGAGACCCAGTACTTC.

This clonotype was recorded many times. The J gene is TRBJ1-5, the V gene TRBV29-1; maybe TRBD1 (6 bases). V lost 2 bases and J lost 2, with 13 bases in between. CDR1 and CDR2 from the germline V gene are SQVTM and ANQGSEA. The CDR3 length is 15 residues. CDR3 coding DNA: TGCAGCGTTGAACCCGACAGGTACGGCAATCAGCCCCAGCATTTT. Residues: CSVEPDRYGNQPQHF. Variable domain in full (rest from reference TRBV29-1 and TRBJ1-5): SAVISQKPSRDICQRGTSLTIQCQVDSQVTMMFWYRQQPGQSLTLIATANQGSEATYESGFVIDKFPISRPNLTFSTLTVSNMSPEDSSIYLCSVEPDRYGNQPQHFGDGTRLSIL.

A remark on this clonotype: It may be a read error: a sequence one base away is much more abundant. This chain connects TRBV12-3 or TRBV12-4 to TRBJ1-5; D is ambiguous. The CDR3 has 18 amino acids. CDR3 nucleotide sequence: TGTGCCAGCAGTTTCAGCCCGGTCCTGGGAGATAGCAATCTGCCCCAGCATTTT. It yields the protein CASSFSPVLGDSNLPQHF.

In its sample, this clonotype was seen many times. This chain uses TRBV5-1 with TRBJ1-2, with D possibly being TRBD1 (5 bases). V was clipped by 2 bases and J by 0 bases, with 17 bases between them. The CDR3 spans 17 residues. The germline V gene encodes CDR1 SGHRS and CDR2 YFSETQ. The DNA for the CDR3 is TGCGCCAGCAGCTTCCTTCAGGGTGAGACAGCTAACTATGGCTACACCTTC. It is translated as CASSFLQGETANYGYTF.

The sample holds many counts of this clonotype. One end of the junction varies from germline; a read error may be responsible. CDR3 sequence (DNA): TGTGCCAGCGGTGACGGCGAGAACACTGAAGCTTTCTTT. It yields the protein CASGDGENTEAFF. The chain couples TRBV6-4 to TRBJ1-1; D is ambiguous. The CDR3 is 13 amino acids. Germline CDR1 reads MRHNA; CDR2 reads SNTAGT.